The present TCR beta chain was sequenced within a study of Tregs in tolerant kidney transplant recipients. Sequencing was performed with immunoSEQ multiplex PCR; in TCRdb, only in-frame clones are kept and a portion is missing. This table lists some 22,000 clones. Whole-study findings and limits: Few patients were studied, so findings need validation in larger groups. Tolerant patients' donor-specific Tregs expanded beyond overall Tregs, suggesting antigen-driven growth.

Notes on this clone: The antigen is not known. The sequenced fragment ends 3 residues before the CDR3 boundary, so the rest is inferred from the germline J gene.

Trimming shortened V by 6 bases and J by 0 bases, and 11 bases separated the two germline ends. There are 13 residues in the CDR3. The germline gives CDR1 DFQATT, CDR2 SNEGSKA (reference sequence). Related graft donors supplied nonmyeloablative bone marrow transplants, and mixed chimerism was transient. The chain carries TRBV20-1 and TRBJ1-1, with D perhaps TRBD1 (6 bases). Sample: CD4+ T cells from blood (PBMCs), taken 6 months after the transplant. The clonotype comes from a human patient who received a combined kidney and bone marrow transplant. Some T cells may arise from the graft donor. The CDR3 loop reads CSARTVMNTEAFF. CDR3 DNA (partial): TGCAGTGCAAGGACAGTGATGAACACTGAA.